This T cell receptor beta chain was sequenced for a study of T cell responses to AZD1222 COVID-19 vaccine. On this clone: Its specificity is not known.

V lost 6 bases, J lost 4 bases, and 3 bases stayed unmatched. Germline V CDR1 and CDR2: SNHLY, FYNNEI. CDR3 length equals 13 residues. Overall study findings and caveats: CD4 TCRs covered the whole spike, strongest at regions 160-218 and 743-854. At study baseline, merely a handful of AZD1222 recipients were seropositive. Among the donors, most were white British and more were female, and clonal diversity was possibly underestimated.

TCRdb's table, derived via immunoSEQ multiplex PCR, lists solely in-frame clones and lacks some. The data hold about 79,000 clones, with approximately 90% observed a single time. The sequence derives from an adult in good health. The V and J genes are TRBV2 and TRBJ1-1; 9 bases fit TRBD1. The sequences come from peripheral blood, collected on day 0 of MenACWY control vaccination. CDR3 protein: CASRDRGGTEAFF. The CDR3, as DNA: TGTGCCAGCAGGGACAGGGGCGGCACTGAAGCTTTCTTT.